Shown below are 7 T cell receptor beta chains from a single sample sequenced in a study of cytomegalovirus exposure and HLA in healthy donors. A multiplex PCR was run with 60 Vbeta primers and 13 Jbeta primers. Assay: immunoSEQ multiplex PCR; the TCRdb copy retains only in-frame clones and omits some. Of around 120,000 clones in the sample, 60% to 85% were seen once. Material: PBMCs. The receptors come from a woman aged 40 to 55 in good health and CMV-seropositive.

This clone has more than one count but fewer than ten. The J gene is TRBJ2-7, the V gene TRBV5-1; a weak D match, TRBD2 (6 bases). CDR1 SGHRS and CDR2 YFSETQ come from the germline V gene. The CDR3 totals 15 residues. V dropped 3 bases and J dropped 4 bases, with 17 bases sitting between them. CDR3 sequence reads: CASSSPGRGNYEQYF. In nucleotides, the CDR3 is TGCGCCAGCAGCTCCCCGGGGCGGGGTAATTACGAGCAGTACTTC.

This clone is a singleton in its sample. V and J are TRBV4-3 and TRBJ2-7; 12 bases align to TRBD2. The CDR3 length is 16 residues. The trim removed 3 bases at V and 2 bases at J, leaving 5 bases unmatched. Germline CDR1 and CDR2: LGHNA and YSLEER. The DNA for the CDR3 is TGCGCCAGCAGCCAGACTAGCGGGAGTCCTCCCTACGAGCAGTACTTC. Encoded protein: CASSQTSGSPPYEQYF.

V gene TRBV30 combines with J gene TRBJ2-7; D possibly corresponds to TRBD1 (5 bases). The CDR3 is 10 residues long. The germline CDR1 and CDR2 sequences are GTSNPN and SVGIG (reference sequence). Trimming removed 5 bases at V and 3 bases at J, with 5 bases between. CDR3 protein: CAWDSYEQYF. The CDR3 DNA reads TGTGCCTGGGACAGCTACGAGCAGTACTTC.

This chain joins TRBV6-5 and TRBJ2-7, with 8 positions matching TRBD1. Per the germline V gene, CDR1 is MNHEY and CDR2 is SVGAGI. V gave up 4 bases and J gave up 4 bases; unmatched junction bases: 6. The CDR3 spans 14 residues. Here the CDR3 reads CASSSGQGKYEQYF. The CDR3 nucleotides are TGTGCCAGCAGTTCTGGACAGGGAAAATACGAGCAGTACTTC.

This rearrangement joins TRBV4-1 to TRBJ2-7, with TRBD2 matching 7 bases. The CDR3 has 16 amino acids. Trimming cost V 4 bases and J 2 bases; bases outside gene matches: 11. Germline lookup yields CDR1 MGHRA and CDR2 YSYEKL. For the CDR3, the DNA is TGCGCCAGCAGCCTTGGGAGCGGGGTAGCGGCCTACGAGCAGTACTTC. Protein: CASSLGSGVAAYEQYF.

In this sample, this clone turned up once. The chain recombines TRBV28 with TRBJ1-4; D gene ambiguous. The CDR3 is made up of 14 amino acids. Germline V gene lookup returns CDR1 MDHEN and CDR2 SYDVKM. V was shortened by 7 bases and J by 5 bases, with 14 bases between the two germline ends. DNA for the CDR3: TGTGCCAGCAACGGAGGTAGCCTAAATGAAAAACTGTTTTTT. It is translated as CASNGGSLNEKLFF.

This chain's CDR3 is CASSQDGTGGYGYTF. The DNA of the CDR3 is TGCGCCAGCAGCCAAGATGGTACAGGGGGCTATGGCTACACCTTC. The chain uses TRBV4-3 and TRBJ1-2, with 8 nucleotides matching TRBD1. After removal of 0 bases from V and 4 bases from J, the junction contained 4 bases not matched to a gene. CDR1 LGHNA and CDR2 YSLEER come from the germline V gene. The CDR3 contains 15 residues.